Listed below are T cell receptor beta chains from one sample, sequenced in a study of beta chain features in type 1 diabetes. Here immunoSEQ multiplex PCR was the method, and the copy in TCRdb shows in-frame clones only, minus some. The repertoire holds hundreds of thousands of clones, with under 13% as singletons. Source material: naive CD4+ T cells from blood. The receptors originated from a man aged 25 to 45 with type 1 diabetes. The CDR3 runs from the conserved cysteine through the conserved F or W. Fields, in order: J gene, V gene, CDR3 protein.

j_gene: TRBJ2-7; v_gene: TRBV19; CDR3aa: CASSMGALREQYF
j_gene: TRBJ2-1; v_gene: TRBV19; CDR3aa: CASSIRGNEQFF
j_gene: TRBJ1-1; v_gene: TRBV30; CDR3aa: CAWRVDGYTEAFF
j_gene: TRBJ1-2; v_gene: TRBV18; CDR3aa: CASSLKTGTPNYGYTF
j_gene: TRBJ2-5; v_gene: TRBV11-1; CDR3aa: CASSQGQIIMETQYF
j_gene: TRBJ2-2; v_gene: TRBV28; CDR3aa: CASRQVGNTGELFF
j_gene: TRBJ1-1; v_gene: TRBV20-1; CDR3aa: CSAFWNTEAFF
j_gene: TRBJ2-1; v_gene: TRBV25-1; CDR3aa: CASSESQRADNEQFF
j_gene: TRBJ2-3; v_gene: TRBV5-1; CDR3aa: CASSFSLAASRDTQYF
j_gene: TRBJ2-7; v_gene: TRBV11-2; CDR3aa: CASKPGAFSSYEQYF
j_gene: TRBJ2-2; v_gene: TRBV5-1; CDR3aa: CASSLGSPGKTGELFF
j_gene: TRBJ2-7; v_gene: TRBV15; CDR3aa: CATSTDRGILRYEQYF
j_gene: TRBJ2-7; v_gene: TRBV7-9; CDR3aa: CASSPRTGPRLEQYF
j_gene: TRBJ2-7; v_gene: TRBV18; CDR3aa: CASSGQGAYEQYF
j_gene: TRBJ1-1; v_gene: TRBV5-4; CDR3aa: CATATGDRGRTEAFF
j_gene: TRBJ2-5; v_gene: TRBV5-1; CDR3aa: CASTRGLAGMETQYF
j_gene: TRBJ2-2; v_gene: TRBV6-5; CDR3aa: CASLSLRGTGELFF
j_gene: TRBJ2-2; v_gene: TRBV5-1; CDR3aa: CASSLTTGSKDTGELFF
j_gene: TRBJ2-2; v_gene: TRBV11-2; CDR3aa: CASSLARAGELFF
j_gene: TRBJ1-1; v_gene: TRBV9; CDR3aa: CASSKRQGGTEAFF
j_gene: TRBJ1-1; v_gene: TRBV30; CDR3aa: CAWSVIPGVGTEAFF
j_gene: TRBJ1-1; v_gene: TRBV18; CDR3aa: CASSFNEALNTEAFF
j_gene: TRBJ2-3; v_gene: TRBV5-4; CDR3aa: CASSSKRGGSDTQYF
j_gene: TRBJ2-4; v_gene: TRBV2; CDR3aa: CASSVLGAKGAIQYF
j_gene: TRBJ1-1; v_gene: TRBV11-2; CDR3aa: CASSPFPGTGNTEAFF
j_gene: TRBJ2-3; v_gene: TRBV29-1; CDR3aa: CSGRTGVPQDTQYF
j_gene: TRBJ2-4; v_gene: TRBV7-2; CDR3aa: CASSPRGKNIQYF
j_gene: TRBJ1-5; v_gene: TRBV7-8; CDR3aa: CASSLTGAQPQHF
j_gene: TRBJ2-7; v_gene: TRBV5-1; CDR3aa: CASSLWGDRGTYEQYF
j_gene: TRBJ2-7; v_gene: TRBV5-1; CDR3aa: CASSSQGEGEQYF
j_gene: TRBJ2-3; v_gene: TRBV7-2; CDR3aa: CASLLVADTQYF
j_gene: TRBJ1-2; v_gene: TRBV4-3; CDR3aa: CASSQDLADGYTF
j_gene: TRBJ2-1; v_gene: TRBV13; CDR3aa: CASRLLLSPAGGREKNEQFF
j_gene: TRBJ2-1; v_gene: TRBV5-1; CDR3aa: CASSFGSSYNEQFF
j_gene: TRBJ1-1; v_gene: TRBV18; CDR3aa: CASSPDREVTEAFF
j_gene: TRBJ1-5; v_gene: TRBV30; CDR3aa: CAWTLGSRGPQHF
j_gene: TRBJ2-2; v_gene: TRBV5-1; CDR3aa: CASSLLPGRRNTGELFF
j_gene: TRBJ2-5; v_gene: TRBV5-1; CDR3aa: CASSLVDRQETQYF
j_gene: TRBJ1-1; v_gene: TRBV18; CDR3aa: CASLQGISAEAFF
j_gene: TRBJ1-5; v_gene: TRBV7-9; CDR3aa: CASSLSPQGNQPQHF
j_gene: TRBJ1-2; v_gene: TRBV19; CDR3aa: CASSPSYGYTF
j_gene: TRBJ2-1; v_gene: TRBV4-2; CDR3aa: CASSQRSSGGRENEQFF
j_gene: TRBJ2-3; v_gene: TRBV28; CDR3aa: CASSLPTDTQYF
j_gene: TRBJ2-3; v_gene: TRBV7-3; CDR3aa: CASSPSRANRMGTDTQYF
j_gene: TRBJ1-1; v_gene: TRBV6-5; CDR3aa: CASKTIDTEAFF
j_gene: TRBJ2-1; v_gene: TRBV28; CDR3aa: CASRPQGIHEQFF
j_gene: TRBJ2-7; v_gene: TRBV14; CDR3aa: CASSQVGQRQYF
j_gene: NA; v_gene: TRBV29-1; CDR3aa: CSVLGLAGNSYEQYF
j_gene: TRBJ2-5; v_gene: TRBV5-1; CDR3aa: CASSPDRVGETQYF
j_gene: TRBJ2-2; v_gene: TRBV5-1; CDR3aa: CASSSVAGRLNTGELFF
j_gene: TRBJ1-1; v_gene: TRBV29-1; CDR3aa: CSVTGRTGGTEAFF